This T cell receptor (beta chain) was captured by sequencing in a study of CD8 T cells in ankylosing spondylitis (dated by TCRdb to the late 2010s). Study-wide context: The study profiled T cell receptor beta repertoires in healthy donors and ankylosing spondylitis patients to find disease-linked TCR variants. The whole study cohort included 108 healthy donors and around 24 ankylosing spondylitis patients. Samples of peripheral blood were taken, and for ankylosing spondylitis patients, synovial fluid was collected as well.

The sequencing machine was an Illumina HiSeq 2500. Quantitative 5'-RACE with molecular barcodes was used to prepare TCR beta libraries. In the paper's pipeline: A new computational method based on a probabilistic model of VDJ rearrangement was used to identify disease-linked TCR variants. TCRdb ran its own pipeline on the public reads, namely fastp trimming at Q25 and MiXCR clone calling, and kept in-frame beta chains. Each entry merges the rows of one CDR3 protein and shows their most common DNA and genes. Clone size and V and J calls follow TCRdb, not the original study. Recorded for this sample are 40,000 to 50,000 distinct CDR3 sequences; 4% of them occurred a single time. The ten largest clones take up under 4.5% of the sample. This clonotype has a count of ten or more. Its binding antigen is unknown. No qualities accompany the bases; no much larger clone lies one base away. CDR1 SGDLS and CDR2 YYNGEE are derived from the germline V gene. Spanning cysteine to phenylalanine, the CDR3 consists of 13 amino acids. Left in the record is the CDR3 DNA by itself, 39 bases read in frame from the first base. V loses 3 bases of germline sequence and J loses 12 bases, and the interval between the two ends is 13 bases.

Overall study results and their limits: Blood from ankylosing spondylitis patients appeared to be characterized by a TCR beta motif made up of several highly homologous amino acid variants. A CD8+ phenotype was shown by the disease-linked clones, which were found at relatively low frequencies in peripheral blood. Some of the motif variants had been reported before in the synovial fluid and blood of reactive arthritis patients, a finding that suggests common disease-initiation mechanisms. The disease-linked clones were reported as significantly enriched in matched synovial fluid samples from ankylosing spondylitis patients.

Specimen: blood, either unsorted or a sorted T cell fraction (not recorded which). This TCR was recovered from a female donor with ankylosing spondylitis or in good health (not recorded which). The chain is encoded by TRBV9 joined to TRBJ1-6; the D gene assignment is ambiguous. The CDR3 amino acid sequence is: CASSGAVAQPLHF. In nucleotides, the sequence is TGTGCCAGCAGCGGGGCAGTCGCACAACCCCTCCACTTT.